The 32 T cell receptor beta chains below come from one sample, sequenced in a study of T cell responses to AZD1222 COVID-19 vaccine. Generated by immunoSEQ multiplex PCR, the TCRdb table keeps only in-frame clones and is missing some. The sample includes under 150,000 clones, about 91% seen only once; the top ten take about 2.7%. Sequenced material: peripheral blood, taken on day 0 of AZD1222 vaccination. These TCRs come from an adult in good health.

CDR3 protein: CASRSGTAGETQYF. For the CDR3, the DNA is TGTGCCAGCCGATCCGGGACTGCCGGGGAGACCCAGTACTTC. The chain is built from TRBV18 and TRBJ2-5, with TRBD2 as a possible D gene (6 bases). Per germline, CDR1 KGHSH and CDR2 LQKENI. The CDR3 is 14 residues long. V shed 8 bases and J shed 5 bases, with 18 bases lying between them.

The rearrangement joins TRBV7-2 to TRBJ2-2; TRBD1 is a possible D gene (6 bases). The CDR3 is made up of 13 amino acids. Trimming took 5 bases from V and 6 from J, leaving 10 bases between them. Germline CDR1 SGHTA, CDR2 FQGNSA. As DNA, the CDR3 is TGTGCCAGCAGCCCTGAGGGGGCCGGGGAGCTGTTTTTT. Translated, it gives CASSPEGAGELFF. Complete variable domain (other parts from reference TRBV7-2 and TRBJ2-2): GAGVSQSPSNKVTEKGKDVELRCDPISGHTALYWYRQSLGQGLEFLIYFQGNSAPDKSGLPSDRFSAERTGGSVSTLTIQRTQQEDSAVYLCASSPEGAGELFFGEGSRLTVL.

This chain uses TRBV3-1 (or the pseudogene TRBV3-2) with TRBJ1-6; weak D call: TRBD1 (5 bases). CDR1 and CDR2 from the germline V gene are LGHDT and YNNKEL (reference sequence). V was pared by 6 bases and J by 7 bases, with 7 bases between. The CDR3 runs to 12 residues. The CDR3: CASRHRNSPLHF. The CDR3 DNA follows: TGTGCCAGCAGACACAGGAATTCACCCCTCCACTTT.

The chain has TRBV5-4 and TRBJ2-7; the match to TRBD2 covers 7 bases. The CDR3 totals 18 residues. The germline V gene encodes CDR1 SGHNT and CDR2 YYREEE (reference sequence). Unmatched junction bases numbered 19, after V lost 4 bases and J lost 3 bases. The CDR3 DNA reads TGTGCCAGCAGCCCGGTCGGTAGCGGGCGGAGGAGTGGCTACGAGCAGTACTTC. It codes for CASSPVGSGRRSGYEQYF.

Here the CDR3 reads CASSLTGGYQPQHF. The DNA of the CDR3 is TGTGCCAGTAGCCTGACAGGGGGGTATCAGCCCCAGCATTTT. The chain is built from TRBV19 and TRBJ1-5; 9 bases are shared with TRBD1. CDR3 length: 14 residues. The J segment lost 5 bases and the V segment lost 6 bases, leaving 5 bases of the junction unmatched. Looked up from germline, CDR1 is LNHDA and CDR2 is SQIVND (reference sequence).

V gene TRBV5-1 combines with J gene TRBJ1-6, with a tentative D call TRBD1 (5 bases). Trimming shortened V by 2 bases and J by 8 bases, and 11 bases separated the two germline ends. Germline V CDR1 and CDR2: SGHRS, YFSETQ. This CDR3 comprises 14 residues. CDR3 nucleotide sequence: TGCGCCAGCAGCTTCCAGGGAGGCGATTCACCCCTCCACTTT. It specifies CASSFQGGDSPLHF. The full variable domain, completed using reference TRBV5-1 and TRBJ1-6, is KAGVTQTPRYLIKTRGQQVTLSCSPISGHRSVSWYQQTPGQGLQFLFEYFSETQRNKGNFPGRFSGRQFSNSRSEMNVSTLELGDSALYLCASSFQGGDSPLHFGNGTRLTVT.

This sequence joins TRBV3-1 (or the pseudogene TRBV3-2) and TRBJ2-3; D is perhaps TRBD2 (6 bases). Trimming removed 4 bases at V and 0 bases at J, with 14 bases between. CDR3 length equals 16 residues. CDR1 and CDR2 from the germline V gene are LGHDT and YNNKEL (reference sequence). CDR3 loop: CASSPRWGRSTDTQYF. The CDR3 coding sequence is TGTGCCAGCAGCCCCCGGTGGGGGAGGAGCACAGATACGCAGTATTTT.

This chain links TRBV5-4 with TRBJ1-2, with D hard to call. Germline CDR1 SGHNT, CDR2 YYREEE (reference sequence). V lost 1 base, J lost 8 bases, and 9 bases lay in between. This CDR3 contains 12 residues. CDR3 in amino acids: CASSLTHRGYTF. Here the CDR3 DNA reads TGTGCCAGCAGCTTGACTCACCGAGGCTACACCTTC.

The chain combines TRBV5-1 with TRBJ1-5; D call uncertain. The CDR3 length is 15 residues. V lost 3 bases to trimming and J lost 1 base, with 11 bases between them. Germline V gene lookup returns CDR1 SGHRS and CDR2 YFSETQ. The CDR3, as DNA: TGCGCCAGCAGCTCTGGGCCGGAGAGCAATCAGCCCCAGCATTTT. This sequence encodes CASSSGPESNQPQHF.

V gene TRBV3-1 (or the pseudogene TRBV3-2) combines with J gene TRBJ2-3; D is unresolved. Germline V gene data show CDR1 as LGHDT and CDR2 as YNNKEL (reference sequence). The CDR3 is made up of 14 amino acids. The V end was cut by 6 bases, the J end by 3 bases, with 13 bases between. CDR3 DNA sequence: TGTGCCAGCAGTCACCTCGCCGGGACAGATACGCAGTATTTT. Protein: CASSHLAGTDTQYF.

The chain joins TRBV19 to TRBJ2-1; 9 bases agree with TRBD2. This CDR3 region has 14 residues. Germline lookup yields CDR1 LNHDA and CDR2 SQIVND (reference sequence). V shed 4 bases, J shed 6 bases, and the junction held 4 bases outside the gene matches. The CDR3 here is CASSRASGINEQFF. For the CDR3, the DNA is TGTGCCAGTAGTAGAGCTAGCGGGATCAATGAGCAGTTCTTC.

The CDR3 bases are TGTGCCAGCAGCGCCACAGGGAATGGCACAGATACGCAGTATTTT. It translates to CASSATGNGTDTQYF. The chain links TRBV5-6 to TRBJ2-3, with D perhaps TRBD1 (6 bases). This CDR3 is 15 amino acids long. V lost 4 bases, J lost 1 base, and 13 bases lay in between. Germline CDR1 reads SGHDT; CDR2 reads YYEEEE.

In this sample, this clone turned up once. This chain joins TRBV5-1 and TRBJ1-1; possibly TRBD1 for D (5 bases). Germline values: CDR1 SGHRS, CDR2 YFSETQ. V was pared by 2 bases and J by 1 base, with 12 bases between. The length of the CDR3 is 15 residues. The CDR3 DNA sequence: TGCGCCAGCAGCTTTCCGACAGCAACGAACACTGAAGCTTTCTTT. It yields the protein CASSFPTATNTEAFF.

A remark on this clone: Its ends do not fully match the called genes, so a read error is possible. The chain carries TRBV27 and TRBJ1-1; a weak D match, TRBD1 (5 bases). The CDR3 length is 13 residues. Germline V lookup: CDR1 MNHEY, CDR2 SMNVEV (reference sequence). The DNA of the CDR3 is TGTGCCAGCAGTATATCGCGGGGCCCTGAAGCTTTCTTT. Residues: CASSISRGPEAFF.

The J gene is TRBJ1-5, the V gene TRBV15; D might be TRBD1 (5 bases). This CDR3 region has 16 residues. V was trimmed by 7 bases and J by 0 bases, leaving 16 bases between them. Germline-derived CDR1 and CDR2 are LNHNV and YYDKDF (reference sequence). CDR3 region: CATNQGPPYSNQPQHF. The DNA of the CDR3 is TGTGCCACCAACCAGGGTCCCCCTTATAGCAATCAGCCCCAGCATTTT.

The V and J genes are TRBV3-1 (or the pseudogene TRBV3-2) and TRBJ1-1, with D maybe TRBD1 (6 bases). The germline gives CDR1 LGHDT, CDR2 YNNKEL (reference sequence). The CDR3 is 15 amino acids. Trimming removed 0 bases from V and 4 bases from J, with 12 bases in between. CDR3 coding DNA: TGTGCCAGCAGCCAAGAAGGGGGGCACGGCACTGAAGCTTTCTTT. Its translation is CASSQEGGHGTEAFF.

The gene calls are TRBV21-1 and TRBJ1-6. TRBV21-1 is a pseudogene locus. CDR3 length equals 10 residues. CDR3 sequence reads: CASSSSPLHF. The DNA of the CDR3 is TGTGCCAGCAGTAGTTCACCCCTCCACTTT.

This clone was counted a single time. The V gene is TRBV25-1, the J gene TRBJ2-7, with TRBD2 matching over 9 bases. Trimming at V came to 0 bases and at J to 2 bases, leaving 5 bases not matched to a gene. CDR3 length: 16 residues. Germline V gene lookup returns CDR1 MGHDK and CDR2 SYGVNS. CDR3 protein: CASSEYSRGRAYEQYF. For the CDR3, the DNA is TGTGCCAGCAGTGAATACAGCCGCGGGAGGGCCTACGAGCAGTACTTC.

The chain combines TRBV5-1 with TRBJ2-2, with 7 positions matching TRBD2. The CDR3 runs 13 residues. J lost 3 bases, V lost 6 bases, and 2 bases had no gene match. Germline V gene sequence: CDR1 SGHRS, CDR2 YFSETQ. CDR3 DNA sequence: TGCGCCAGCACGGCGGGAGACACCGGGGAGCTGTTTTTT. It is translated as CASTAGDTGELFF.

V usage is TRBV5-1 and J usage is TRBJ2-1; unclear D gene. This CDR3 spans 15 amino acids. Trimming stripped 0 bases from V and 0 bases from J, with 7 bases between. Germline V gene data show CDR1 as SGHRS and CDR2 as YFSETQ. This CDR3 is CASSLAGLSYNEQFF. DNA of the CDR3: TGCGCCAGCAGCTTGGCCGGCCTCTCCTACAATGAGCAGTTCTTC. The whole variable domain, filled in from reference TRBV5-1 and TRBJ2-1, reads KAGVTQTPRYLIKTRGQQVTLSCSPISGHRSVSWYQQTPGQGLQFLFEYFSETQRNKGNFPGRFSGRQFSNSRSEMNVSTLELGDSALYLCASSLAGLSYNEQFFGPGTRLTVL.

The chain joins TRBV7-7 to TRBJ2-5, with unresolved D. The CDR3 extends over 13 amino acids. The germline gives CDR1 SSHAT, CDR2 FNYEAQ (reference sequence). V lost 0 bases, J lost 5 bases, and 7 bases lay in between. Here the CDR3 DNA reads TGTGCCAGCAGCTTAGCGCTGGCGGAGACCCAGTACTTC. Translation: CASSLALAETQYF.

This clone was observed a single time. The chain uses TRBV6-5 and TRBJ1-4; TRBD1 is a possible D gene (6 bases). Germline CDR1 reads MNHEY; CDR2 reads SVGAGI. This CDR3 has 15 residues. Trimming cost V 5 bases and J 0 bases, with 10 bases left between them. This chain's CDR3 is CASSRQVATNEKLFF. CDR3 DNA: TGTGCCAGCAGTCGACAGGTCGCAACTAATGAAAAACTGTTTTTT.

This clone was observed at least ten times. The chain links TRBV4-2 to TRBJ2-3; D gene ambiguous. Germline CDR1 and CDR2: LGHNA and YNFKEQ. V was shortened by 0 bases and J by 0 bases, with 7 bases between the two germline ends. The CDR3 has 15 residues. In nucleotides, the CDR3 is TGTGCCAGCAGCCAAGAATTGGATAGCACAGATACGCAGTATTTT. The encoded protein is CASSQELDSTDTQYF.

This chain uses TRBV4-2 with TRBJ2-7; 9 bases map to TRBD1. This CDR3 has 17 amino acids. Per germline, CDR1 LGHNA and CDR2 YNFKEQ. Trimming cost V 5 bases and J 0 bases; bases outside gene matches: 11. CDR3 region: CASSGEWTGENSYEQYF. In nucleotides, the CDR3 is TGTGCCAGCAGCGGTGAATGGACAGGGGAGAACTCCTACGAGCAGTACTTC.

The CDR3 DNA follows: TGTGCCAGCAGTGTATCCAGCTTGAACACTGAAGCTTTCTTT. It yields the protein CASSVSSLNTEAFF. The J gene is TRBJ1-1, the V gene TRBV2; unclear D gene. V was shortened by 4 bases and J by 0 bases, with 9 bases between the two germline ends. Germline lookup yields CDR1 SNHLY and CDR2 FYNNEI. This CDR3 comprises 14 residues.

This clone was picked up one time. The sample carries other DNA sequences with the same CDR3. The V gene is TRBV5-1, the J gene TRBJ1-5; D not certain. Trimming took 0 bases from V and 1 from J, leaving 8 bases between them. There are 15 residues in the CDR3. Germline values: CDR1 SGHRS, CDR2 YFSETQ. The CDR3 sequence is CASSLDGVSNQPQHF. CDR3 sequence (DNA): TGCGCCAGCAGCTTGGATGGAGTGAGCAATCAGCCCCAGCATTTT. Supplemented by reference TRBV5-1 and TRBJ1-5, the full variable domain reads KAGVTQTPRYLIKTRGQQVTLSCSPISGHRSVSWYQQTPGQGLQFLFEYFSETQRNKGNFPGRFSGRQFSNSRSEMNVSTLELGDSALYLCASSLDGVSNQPQHFGDGTRLSIL.

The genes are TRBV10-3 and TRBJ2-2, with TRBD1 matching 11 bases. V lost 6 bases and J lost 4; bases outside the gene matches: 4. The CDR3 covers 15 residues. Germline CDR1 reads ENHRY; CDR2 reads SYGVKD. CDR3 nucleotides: TGTGCCATCAGCCAGGGACAGGGGGGCACCGGGGAGCTGTTTTTT. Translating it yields CAISQGQGGTGELFF.

The CDR3 DNA reads TGTGCCAGCAGAGGATTGAACACCGGGGAGCTGTTTTTT. Amino acids: CASRGLNTGELFF. The chain has TRBV6-5 and TRBJ2-2; D gene uncertain. Trimming cost V 6 bases and J 1 base, with 6 bases left between them. The CDR3 covers 13 residues. Germline V gene lookup returns CDR1 MNHEY and CDR2 SVGAGI.

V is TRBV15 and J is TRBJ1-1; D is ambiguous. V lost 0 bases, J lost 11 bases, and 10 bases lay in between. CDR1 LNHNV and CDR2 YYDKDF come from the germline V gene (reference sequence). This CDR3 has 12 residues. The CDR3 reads CATSRDGLRAFF. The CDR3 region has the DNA TGTGCCACCAGCAGAGATGGATTGCGTGCTTTCTTT.

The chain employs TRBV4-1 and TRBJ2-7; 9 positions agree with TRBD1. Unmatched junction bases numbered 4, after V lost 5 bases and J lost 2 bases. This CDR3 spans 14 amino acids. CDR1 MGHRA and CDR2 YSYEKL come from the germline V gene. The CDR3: CASSARTGAYEQYF. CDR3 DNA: TGCGCCAGCAGCGCAAGGACAGGGGCCTACGAGCAGTACTTC.

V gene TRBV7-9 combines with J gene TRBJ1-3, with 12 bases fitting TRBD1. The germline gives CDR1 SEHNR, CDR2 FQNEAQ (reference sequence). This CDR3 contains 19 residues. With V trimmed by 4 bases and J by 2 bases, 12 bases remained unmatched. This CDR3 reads CASSSRDRGRQAAGNTIYF. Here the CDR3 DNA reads TGTGCCAGCAGCTCCCGGGACAGGGGGCGACAAGCTGCTGGAAACACCATATATTTT.

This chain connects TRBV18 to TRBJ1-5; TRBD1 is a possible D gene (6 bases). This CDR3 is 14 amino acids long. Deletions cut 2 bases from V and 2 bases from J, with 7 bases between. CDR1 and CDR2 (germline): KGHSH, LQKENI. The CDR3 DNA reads TGTGCCAGCTCACCAGCAGGGGGCAATCAGCCCCAGCATTTT. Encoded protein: CASSPAGGNQPQHF.